The 14 T cell receptor beta chains in this list originate from one sample, sequenced in a study of T cells in Graves' hyperthyroidism and ophthalmopathy. Researchers took RNA transcripts and amplified the TCR beta CDR3 regions from them. Using the HTBI primer set, a first-round RT-PCR was run on the TCR CDR3. TCRdb redid the calling of the multiplex PCR reads with MiXCR, one entry per CDR3 protein. The sample yields roughly 500,000 distinct CDR3 sequences, over 45% seen once. Source material: peripheral blood or thyroid tissue (not recorded which). The receptors were gathered from an adult woman with Graves' disease, either hyperthyroidism or ophthalmopathy (not recorded which).

The V and J genes are TRBV7-2 and TRBJ2-7, with D possibly TRBD2 on 6 matching bases. CDR1 and CDR2 (germline): SGHTA, FQGNSA. The CDR3 has 15 residues. The V end was cut by 1 base, the J end by 3 bases, with 13 bases between. Here the CDR3 reads CASSLGSSAGYEQYF. The CDR3 DNA reads TGTGCCAGCAGCTTAGGATCTAGCGCCGGCTACGAGCAGTACTTC.

This clonotype showed up just a few times. A junction end diverges from the germline sequence, so it may reflect a read error. The gene calls are TRBV24-1 and TRBJ2-5; 7 bases fit TRBD2. Germline lookup yields CDR1 KGHDR and CDR2 SFDVKD. This CDR3 contains 17 residues. CDR3 amino acids: CASSPFTTRREAETQYF. CDR3 bases: TGTGCCAGCAGTCCTTTTACGACCCGACGGGAGGCAGAGACCCAGTACTTC.

This clonotype has at least ten counts. This rearrangement joins TRBV19 to TRBJ2-5; possible D gene TRBD1, 5 bases. CDR1 LNHDA and CDR2 SQIVND come from the germline V gene (reference sequence). The V end was cut by 5 bases, the J end by 2 bases, with 9 bases between. The CDR3 covers 13 residues. The CDR3 protein is CASSGRVQETQYF. DNA of the CDR3: TGTGCCAGTAGTGGCAGGGTTCAAGAGACCCAGTACTTC.

The genes are TRBV9 and TRBJ2-1, with TRBD1 matching over 7 bases. CDR3 size: 14 residues. Germline V CDR1 and CDR2: SGDLS, YYNGEE. V shed 4 bases, J shed 7 bases, and the junction held 8 bases outside the gene matches. DNA for the CDR3: TGTGCCAGCAGCCAGAGACAGGGTGTGAATGAGCAGTTCTTC. This encodes CASSQRQGVNEQFF.

The V call is TRBV5-1, the J call TRBJ1-4; possibly TRBD1 for D (5 bases). CDR3 length: 15 residues. Germline CDR1 and CDR2: SGHRS and YFSETQ. V was cut by 0 bases and J by 4 bases, with 10 bases left in between. The CDR3 spells CASSLEGLHNEKLFF. In DNA form, the CDR3 reads TGCGCCAGCAGCTTGGAGGGGCTGCATAATGAAAAACTGTTTTTT. The variable domain in full, with the rest retrieved from reference TRBV5-1 and TRBJ1-4, is KAGVTQTPRYLIKTRGQQVTLSCSPISGHRSVSWYQQTPGQGLQFLFEYFSETQRNKGNFPGRFSGRQFSNSRSEMNVSTLELGDSALYLCASSLEGLHNEKLFFGSGTQLSVL.

The chain couples TRBV15 to TRBJ1-1; 10 nucleotides line up with TRBD1. Germline V lookup: CDR1 LNHNV, CDR2 YYDKDF (reference sequence). The CDR3 contains 15 residues. The ends lost 5 bases at V and 0 bases at J; junction bases unmatched: 3. The CDR3 is CATSGGTGVNTEAFF. CDR3 DNA sequence: TGTGCCACCAGCGGGGGGACAGGGGTGAACACTGAAGCTTTCTTT.

This sequence joins TRBV19 and TRBJ2-5; weak D call: TRBD2 (5 bases). V was shortened by 5 bases and J by 5 bases, with 15 bases between the two germline ends. The V gene's germline CDR1 is LNHDA and CDR2 SQIVND (reference sequence). The CDR3 spans 14 residues. CDR3 bases: TGTGCCAGTAGTTTGAGTAGCGTTGTGGAGACCCAGTACTTC. This codes for CASSLSSVVETQYF.

To note about this clonotype: The junction and the germline gene differ at one end; a read error may be behind it. The chain links TRBV10-3 to TRBJ1-4; D remains ambiguous. This CDR3 is 12 amino acids long. In germline, CDR1 is ENHRY, CDR2 SYGVKD. The CDR3 here is CAISDDNVKLFF. The CDR3 DNA is TGTGCCATCAGTGACGACAATGTAAAACTGTTTTTT.

V and J are TRBV5-1 and TRBJ1-5; D remains unclear. This CDR3 has 14 residues. V was shortened by 1 base and J by 0 bases, with 5 bases between the two germline ends. Germline V CDR1 and CDR2: SGHRS, YFSETQ. As DNA, the CDR3 is TGCGCCAGCAGCTTGATTCCTAGCAATCAGCCCCAGCATTTT. Its translation is CASSLIPSNQPQHF.

The gene calls are TRBV10-3 and TRBJ1-6; 8 nucleotides align to TRBD1. Germline V gene sequence: CDR1 ENHRY, CDR2 SYGVKD. V shed 4 bases, J shed 10 bases, and the junction held 6 bases outside the gene matches. The CDR3 is 14 amino acids. The CDR3 DNA follows: TGTGCCATCAGTGCAACAGGGACAGGCTCACCCCTCCACTTT. It codes for CAISATGTGSPLHF.

The rearrangement uses TRBV20-1 and TRBJ2-7; TRBD2 agrees at 14 bases. The V and J ends lost 3 bases and 4 bases, in that order; junction bases with no gene match: 5. Germline CDR1 and CDR2: DFQATT and SNEGSKA (reference sequence). The CDR3 is 15 residues long. CDR3 coding DNA: TGCAGTGCTAGTGTGGGACTAGCGGGAGTATACGAGCAGTACTTC. It is translated as CSASVGLAGVYEQYF.

This clonotype came up many times. The genes are TRBV12-3 or TRBV12-4 and TRBJ2-2; D might be TRBD2 (7 bases). The CDR3 extends over 15 amino acids. Trimming stripped 4 bases from V and 6 bases from J, with 15 bases between. The CDR3 spells CASSSGGAQSGELFF. DNA for the CDR3: TGTGCCAGCAGTTCTGGGGGGGCGCAATCCGGGGAGCTGTTTTTT.

The rearrangement links TRBV7-8 to TRBJ1-2; maybe TRBD1 (5 bases). The CDR3 has 14 amino acids. With 5 bases removed from V and 2 bases from J, the gap between germline ends came to 12 bases. Germline V gene sequence: CDR1 SGHVS, CDR2 FQNEAQ. CDR3 sequence (DNA): TGTGCCAGCAGCCGGACTGAGGGGAACTATGGCTACACCTTC. Translating gives CASSRTEGNYGYTF. Complete variable domain (other parts from reference TRBV7-8 and TRBJ1-2): GAGVSQSPRYKVAKRGQDVALRCDPISGHVSLFWYQQALGQGPEFLTYFQNEAQLDKSGLPSDRFFAERPEGSVSTLKIQRTQQEDSAVYLCASSRTEGNYGYTFGSGTRLTVV.

The chain carries TRBV2 and TRBJ1-2; D gene ambiguous. Germline CDR1 reads SNHLY; CDR2 reads FYNNEI. The ends were cut back, 4 bases at V and 3 bases at J, with 12 bases in the middle. This CDR3 contains 14 residues. CDR3 residues: CASSAGGSDYGYTF. Written as DNA, the CDR3 is TGTGCCAGCAGTGCCGGAGGGTCCGACTATGGCTACACCTTC.